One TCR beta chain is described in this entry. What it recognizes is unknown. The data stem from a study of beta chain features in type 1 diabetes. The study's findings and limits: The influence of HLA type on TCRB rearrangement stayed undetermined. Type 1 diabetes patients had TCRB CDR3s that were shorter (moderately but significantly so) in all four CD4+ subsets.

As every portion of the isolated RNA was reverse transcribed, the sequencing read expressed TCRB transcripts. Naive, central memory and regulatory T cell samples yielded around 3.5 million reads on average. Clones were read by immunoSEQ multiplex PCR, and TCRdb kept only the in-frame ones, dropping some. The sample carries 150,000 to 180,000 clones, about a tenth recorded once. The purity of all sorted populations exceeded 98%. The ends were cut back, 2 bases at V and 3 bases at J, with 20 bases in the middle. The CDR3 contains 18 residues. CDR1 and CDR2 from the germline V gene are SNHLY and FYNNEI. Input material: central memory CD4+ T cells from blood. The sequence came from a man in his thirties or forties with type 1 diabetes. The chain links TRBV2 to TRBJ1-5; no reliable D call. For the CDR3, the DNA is TGTGCCAGCAGTGAATTTTGGGCTGCAGCAGGATTCAATCAGCCCCAGCATTTT. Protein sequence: CASSEFWAAAGFNQPQHF.